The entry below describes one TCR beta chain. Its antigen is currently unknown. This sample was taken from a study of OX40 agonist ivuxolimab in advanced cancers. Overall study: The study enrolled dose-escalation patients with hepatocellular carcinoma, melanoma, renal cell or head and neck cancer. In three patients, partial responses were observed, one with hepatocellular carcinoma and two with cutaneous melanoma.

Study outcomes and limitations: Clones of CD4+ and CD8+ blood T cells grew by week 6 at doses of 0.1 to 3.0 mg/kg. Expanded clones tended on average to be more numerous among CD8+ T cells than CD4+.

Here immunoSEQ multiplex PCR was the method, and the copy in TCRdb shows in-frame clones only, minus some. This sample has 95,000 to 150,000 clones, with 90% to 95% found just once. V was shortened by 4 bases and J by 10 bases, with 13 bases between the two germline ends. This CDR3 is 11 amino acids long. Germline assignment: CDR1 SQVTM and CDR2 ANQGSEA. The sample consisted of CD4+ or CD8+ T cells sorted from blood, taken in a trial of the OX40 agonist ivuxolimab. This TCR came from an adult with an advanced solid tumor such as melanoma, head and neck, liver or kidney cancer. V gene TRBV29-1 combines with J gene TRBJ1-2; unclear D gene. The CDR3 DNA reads TGCAGCGTTGCAATGATGGGGTACTACACCTTC. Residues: CSVAMMGYYTF.